This is a list of T cell receptor beta chains from one sample in a study of identical twins. From the 5' RACE reads, TCRdb called clonotypes with MiXCR, one entry per CDR3 protein. The sample includes nearly 900,000 distinct CDR3 sequences, more than 9% of them seen just once. These same data were also listed under a study on yellow fever vaccine responses in identical twins.

Sequencing used PBMCs. The receptors originated from a woman younger than 30 in good health. Both conserved end residues are part of each CDR3. Fields, in order: V gene, clone size, D gene, J gene, CDR3 protein, CDR3 DNA. A D gene is named only where the DNA matches it firmly. Part of the rows lack a size; the others show once, few, many or a class for expanded clones.

TRBV7-8	.	.	TRBJ2-5	CASTNERGPILAQYF	.
TRBV28	.	.	TRBJ2-1	CASRKSGGYNEQFF	TGTGCCAGCAGAAAGTCCGGGGGATACAATGAGCAGTTCTTC
TRBV27	.	TRBD1	TRBJ1-2	CASSSIRDRGGYTF	TGTGCCAGCAGTTCCATCCGGGACAGGGGCGGCTACACCTTC
TRBV2	.	.	TRBJ2-1	CASNWGVGEQFF	TGTGCCAGCAACTGGGGTGTCGGTGAGCAGTTCTTC
TRBV4-2	few	.	TRBJ2-7	CASSQEGGIYEQYF	TGTGCCAGCAGCCAAGAGGGCGGGATTTACGAGCAGTACTTC
TRBV28	few	.	TRBJ2-7	CASSFVAGEQYF	TGTGCCAGCAGTTTTGTGGCGGGGGAGCAGTACTTC
TRBV11-2	.	TRBD2	TRBJ2-3	CASSFRTSGSADTQYF	TGTGCCAGCAGCTTCCGGACTAGCGGGAGCGCAGATACGCAGTATTTT
TRBV3-1	.	.	TRBJ2-4	CASSQAGYAKNIQYF	TGTGCCAGCAGCCAAGCTGGGTACGCCAAAAACATTCAGTACTTC
TRBV4-1	.	.	TRBJ2-7	CASSHPLRPGVSAYEQYF	TGCGCCAGCAGCCATCCTCTTAGGCCGGGTGTCAGTGCCTACGAGCAGTACTTC
TRBV7-6	.	TRBD2	TRBJ2-5	CASSESGAETQYF	TGTGCCAGCAGCGAAAGCGGGGCAGAGACCCAGTACTTC
TRBV27	few	.	TRBJ2-2	CASNPGPFPTGELFF	TGTGCCAGCAATCCGGGACCATTCCCCACCGGGGAGCTGTTTTTT
TRBV2	few	.	TRBJ2-6	CASREGGQSTGANVLTF	TGTGCCAGCAGGGAAGGAGGGCAATCCACTGGGGCCAACGTCCTGACTTTC
TRBV5-1	many	.	TRBJ2-3	CASSPSRLDTQYF	TGCGCCAGCAGTCCGAGCCGATTGGATACGCAGTATTTT
TRBV11-3	few	.	TRBJ2-6	CATSTDPSSGANVLTF	TGTGCCACCTCGACAGACCCGAGCTCTGGGGCCAACGTCCTGACTTTC
TRBV28	many	.	TRBJ1-2	CASSLIEEAYGYTF	TGTGCCAGCAGTTTAATCGAAGAGGCCTATGGCTACACCTTC
TRBV20-1	few	TRBD2	TRBJ2-1	CSARGSGRAFGEQFF	TGCAGTGCTAGAGGTAGCGGGAGGGCCTTCGGTGAGCAGTTCTTC
TRBV10-3	many	.	TRBJ2-3	CAISESRTTSTDTQYF	TGTGCCATCAGTGAGTCTCGGACCACTAGCACAGATACGCAGTATTTT
TRBV20-1	.	TRBD1	TRBJ1-1	CSAPPTGTVNTEAFF	TGCAGTGCTCCCCCGACCGGGACAGTTAATACTGAAGCTTTCTTT
TRBV4-1	.	.	TRBJ2-2	CASSQGSSGFTGELFF	TGCGCCAGCAGCCAAGGTTCAAGCGGATTCACCGGGGAGCTGTTTTTT
TRBV15	few	TRBD2	TRBJ2-1	CATSRNLLGEGSHEQFF	TGTGCCACCAGCAGAAACCTGTTGGGGGAGGGAAGCCATGAGCAGTTCTTC
TRBV5-1	many	.	TRBJ1-5	CASSLTDPRNQPQHF	TGCGCCAGCAGCCTAACGGACCCGAGGAATCAGCCCCAGCATTTT
TRBV12-3/TRBV12-4	many	TRBD2	TRBJ2-2	CASILRGGDTGELFF	TGTGCCAGCATTCTCCGTGGGGGGGACACCGGGGAGCTGTTTTTT
TRBV7-8	few	.	TRBJ2-5	CASSLDYPQETQYF	TGTGCCAGCAGCTTAGACTACCCACAAGAGACCCAGTACTTC
TRBV14	.	.	TRBJ2-7	CASSQVGDEQQYF	TGTGCCAGCAGCCAAGTAGGGGATGAGCAGCAGTACTTC
TRBV27	.	.	TRBJ2-7	CASSLGPDGEQYF	TGTGCCAGCAGTTTAGGACCCGATGGGGAGCAGTACTTC
TRBV4-1	.	TRBD2	TRBJ2-5	CASSLWESGGAGETQYF	TGCGCCAGCAGCCTGTGGGAGAGCGGGGGGGCGGGGGAGACCCAGTACTTC
TRBV16	many	.	TRBJ1-2	CASSPSPLDGYTF	TGTGCCAGCAGCCCTTCTCCGCTGGATGGCTACACCTTC
TRBV3-1	many	TRBD1	TRBJ1-1	CASSVRQGNTEAFF	TGTGCCAGCAGCGTGAGACAGGGGAACACTGAAGCTTTCTTT
TRBV28	.	TRBD2	TRBJ2-5	CASSSRLAAKTEETQYF	TGTGCCAGCAGTTCAAGACTAGCTGCCAAGACTGAAGAGACCCAGTACTTC
TRBV10-3	.	.	TRBJ2-2	CAISAANANTGELFF	TGTGCCATCAGTGCAGCTAACGCGAACACCGGGGAGCTGTTTTTT
TRBV29-1	many	TRBD2	TRBJ2-1	CSYRGLAGDEQFF	TGCAGTTACCGGGGACTAGCGGGGGATGAGCAGTTCTTC
TRBV6-5	few	TRBD1	TRBJ1-2	CASSFQDRTYGYTF	TGTGCCAGCAGTTTCCAGGACAGGACCTATGGCTACACCTTC
TRBV7-9	few	.	TRBJ1-2	CASSPGLERSYGYTF	TGTGCCAGCAGCCCAGGACTGGAGCGGAGCTATGGCTACACCTTC
TRBV10-3	.	.	TRBJ2-2	CAISESKRPNTGELFF	TGTGCCATCAGTGAGTCGAAGCGGCCGAACACCGGGGAGCTGTTTTTT
TRBV12-3/TRBV12-4	few	.	TRBJ2-7	CASSLALSSIYEQYF	TGTGCCAGCAGTTTAGCGCTATCGTCCATCTACGAGCAGTACTTC
TRBV20-1	few	.	TRBJ2-7	CSARPRSGRMESYEQYF	TGCAGTGCTAGACCCCGTTCGGGGCGGATGGAATCCTACGAGCAGTACTTC
TRBV4-1	many	TRBD2	TRBJ2-1	CASSQATSGVGSYNEQFF	TGCGCCAGCAGCCAAGCCACTAGCGGGGTAGGCTCCTACAATGAGCAGTTCTTC
TRBV6-5	few	.	TRBJ2-1	CASSYSEGYYNEQFF	TGTGCCAGCAGTTACTCGGAGGGGTACTACAATGAGCAGTTCTTC
TRBV4-1	few	.	TRBJ1-5	CASSQKASGVIYNQPQHF	TGCGCCAGCAGCCAAAAGGCGTCAGGGGTGATTTACAATCAGCCCCAGCATTTT
TRBV7-6	few	TRBD2	TRBJ2-1	CASSLRGSGGNNEQFF	TGTGCCAGCAGCTTACGGGGGTCGGGAGGGAACAATGAGCAGTTCTTC
TRBV20-1	.	TRBD1	TRBJ1-5	CSAEEGQTGGNQPQHF	TGCAGTGCTGAGGAGGGACAGACAGGGGGCAATCAGCCCCAGCATTTT
TRBV5-1	many	.	TRBJ2-2	CASSLGTSNTGELFF	TGTGCCAGCAGCTTAGGGACTTCGAACACCGGGGAGCTGTTTTTT
TRBV2	.	.	TRBJ2-7	CAYKTGDSPHEQYF	TGTGCCTACAAAACGGGGGACAGCCCCCACGAGCAGTACTTC
TRBV7-6	.	.	TRBJ2-7	CASSLVVGPPYEQYF	TGTGCCAGCAGCTTAGTCGTGGGACCTCCCTACGAGCAGTACTTC
TRBV5-1	.	TRBD2	TRBJ2-7	CASALGAGGYEQYF	TGCGCCAGCGCCCTCGGAGCGGGAGGTTACGAGCAGTACTTC
TRBV12-3/TRBV12-4	.	.	TRBJ1-4	CASRPQSGGYNEKLFF	TGTGCCAGCAGACCGCAAAGCGGCGGGTATAATGAAAAACTGTTTTTT